A few counts support the clone carrying this T cell receptor (beta chain). Recruited during active infection, patients (from Seattle) were subsequently followed longitudinally. The data are from a study of blood T cell repertoires in COVID-19. About the study: The United States, Italy and Spain supplied acute and convalescent COVID-19 samples. PBMCs, B-cell-depleted T cells, or T cells were the source of the cDNA or gDNA that made up the material.

As originally analysed: By means of reference gene primer amplification, nucleated cell counts were estimated. The repertoire was sequenced with immunoSEQ multiplex PCR; TCRdb's copy has only in-frame clones and lacks some. The DNA gave D and trimming, while V, J and clone size come from that table. The sample carries 300,000 to 450,000 clones, more than 70% recorded once. The germline V gene encodes CDR1 LGHNA and CDR2 YNFKEQ. This CDR3 has 15 amino acids. Trimming pared 0 bases from V and 4 bases from J, leaving 12 bases between. The rearrangement uses TRBV4-2 and TRBJ1-2; no clear D. This TCR derives from an older woman with COVID-19, enrolled during active disease. Sample: peripheral blood. CDR3 sequence (DNA): TGTGCCAGCAGCCAAGATGGAGTAGAGGGCTATGGCTACACCTTC. Amino acid sequence: CASSQDGVEGYGYTF.